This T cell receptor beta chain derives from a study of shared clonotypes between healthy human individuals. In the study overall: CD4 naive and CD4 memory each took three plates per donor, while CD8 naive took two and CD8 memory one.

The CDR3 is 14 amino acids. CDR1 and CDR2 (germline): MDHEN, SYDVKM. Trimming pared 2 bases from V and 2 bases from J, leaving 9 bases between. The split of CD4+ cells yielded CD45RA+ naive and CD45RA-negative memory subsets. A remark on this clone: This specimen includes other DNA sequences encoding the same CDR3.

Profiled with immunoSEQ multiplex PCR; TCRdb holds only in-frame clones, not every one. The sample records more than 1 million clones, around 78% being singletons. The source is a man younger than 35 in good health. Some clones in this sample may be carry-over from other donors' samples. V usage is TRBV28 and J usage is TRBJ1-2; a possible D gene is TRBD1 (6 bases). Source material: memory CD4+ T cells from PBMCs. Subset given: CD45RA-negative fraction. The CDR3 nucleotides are TGTGCCAGCAGTTTAGGCAGGGGCAACTATGGCTACACCTTC. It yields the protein CASSLGRGNYGYTF.